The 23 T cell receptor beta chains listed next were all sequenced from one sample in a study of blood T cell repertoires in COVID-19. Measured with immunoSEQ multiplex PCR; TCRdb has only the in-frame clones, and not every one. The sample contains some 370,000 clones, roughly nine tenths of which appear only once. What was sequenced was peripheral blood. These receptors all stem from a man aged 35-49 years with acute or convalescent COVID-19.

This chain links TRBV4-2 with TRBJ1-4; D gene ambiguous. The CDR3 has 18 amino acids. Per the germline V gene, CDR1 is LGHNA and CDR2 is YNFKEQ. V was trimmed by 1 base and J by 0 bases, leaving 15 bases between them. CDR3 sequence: CASSQVSSPVATNEKLFF. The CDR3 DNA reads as TGTGCCAGCAGCCAAGTCTCCTCTCCGGTAGCAACTAATGAAAAACTGTTTTTT.

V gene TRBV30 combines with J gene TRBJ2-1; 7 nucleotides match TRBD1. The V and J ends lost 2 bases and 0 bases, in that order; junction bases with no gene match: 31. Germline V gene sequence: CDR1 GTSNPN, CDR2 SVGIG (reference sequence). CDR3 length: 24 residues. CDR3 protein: CAWSPSPNTPPGQNIQISYNEQFF. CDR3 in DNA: TGTGCCTGGAGTCCCTCACCGAACACCCCACCGGGACAGAATATCCAGATCTCCTACAATGAGCAGTTCTTC.

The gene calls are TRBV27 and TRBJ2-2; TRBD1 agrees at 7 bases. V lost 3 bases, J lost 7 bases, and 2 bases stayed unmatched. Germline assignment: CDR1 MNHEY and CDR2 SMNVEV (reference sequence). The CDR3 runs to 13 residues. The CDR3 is CASSFGDSGELFF. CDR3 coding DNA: TGTGCCAGCAGTTTTGGGGACAGCGGGGAGCTGTTTTTT.

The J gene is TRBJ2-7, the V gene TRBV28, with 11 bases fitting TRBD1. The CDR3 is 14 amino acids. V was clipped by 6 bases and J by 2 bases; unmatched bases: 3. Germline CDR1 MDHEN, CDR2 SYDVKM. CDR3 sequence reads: CASSRDRGAYEQYF. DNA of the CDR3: TGTGCCAGCAGCCGGGACAGGGGGGCCTACGAGCAGTACTTC. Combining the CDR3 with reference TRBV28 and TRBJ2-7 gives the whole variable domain DVKVTQSSRYLVKRTGEKVFLECVQDMDHENMFWYRQDPGLGLRLIYFSYDVKMKEKGDIPEGYSVSREKKERFSLILESASTNQTSMYLCASSRDRGAYEQYFGPGTRLTVT.

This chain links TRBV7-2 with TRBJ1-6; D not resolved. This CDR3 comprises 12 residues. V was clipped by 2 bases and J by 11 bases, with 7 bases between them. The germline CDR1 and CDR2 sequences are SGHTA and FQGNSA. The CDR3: CASSLSHPPLHF. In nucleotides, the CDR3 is TGTGCCAGCAGCTTATCCCATCCACCCCTCCACTTT.

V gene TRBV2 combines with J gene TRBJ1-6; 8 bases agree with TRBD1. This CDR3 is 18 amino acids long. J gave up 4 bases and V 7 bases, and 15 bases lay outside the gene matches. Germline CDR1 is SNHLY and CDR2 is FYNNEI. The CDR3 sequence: CASNREGAGGAYNSPLHF. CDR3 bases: TGTGCCAGCAATCGGGAAGGGGCAGGGGGCGCTTATAATTCACCCCTCCACTTT.

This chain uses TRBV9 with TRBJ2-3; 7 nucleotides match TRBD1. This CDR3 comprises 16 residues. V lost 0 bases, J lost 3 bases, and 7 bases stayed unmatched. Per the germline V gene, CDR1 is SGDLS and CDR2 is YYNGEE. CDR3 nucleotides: TGTGCCAGCAGCGTAGCCTGGGACAGACCTACAGATACGCAGTATTTT. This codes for CASSVAWDRPTDTQYF.

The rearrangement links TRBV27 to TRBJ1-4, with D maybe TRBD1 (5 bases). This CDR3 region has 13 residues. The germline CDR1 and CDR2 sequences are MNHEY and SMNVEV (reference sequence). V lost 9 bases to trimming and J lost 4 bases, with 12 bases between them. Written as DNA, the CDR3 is TGTGCCAGGGGGGGACGGATTAATGAAAAACTGTTTTTT. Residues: CARGGRINEKLFF.

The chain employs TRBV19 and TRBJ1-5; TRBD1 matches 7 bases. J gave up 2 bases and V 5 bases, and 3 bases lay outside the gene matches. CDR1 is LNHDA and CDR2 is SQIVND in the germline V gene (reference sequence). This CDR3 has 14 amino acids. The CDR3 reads CASSQGQRNQPQHF. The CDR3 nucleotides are TGTGCCAGTAGTCAGGGACAGCGCAATCAGCCCCAGCATTTT.

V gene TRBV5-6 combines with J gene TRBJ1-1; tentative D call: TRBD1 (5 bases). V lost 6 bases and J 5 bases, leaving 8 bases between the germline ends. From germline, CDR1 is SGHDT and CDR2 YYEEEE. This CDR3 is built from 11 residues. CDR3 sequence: CASTGLTEAFF. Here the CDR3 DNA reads TGTGCCAGCACAGGGTTAACTGAAGCTTTCTTT.

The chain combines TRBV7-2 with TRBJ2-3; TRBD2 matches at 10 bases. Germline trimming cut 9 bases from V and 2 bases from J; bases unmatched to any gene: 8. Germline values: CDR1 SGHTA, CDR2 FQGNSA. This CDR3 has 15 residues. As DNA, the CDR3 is TGTGCCAGTAAATTTAGCGGGGGGAACACAGATACGCAGTATTTT. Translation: CASKFSGGNTDTQYF.

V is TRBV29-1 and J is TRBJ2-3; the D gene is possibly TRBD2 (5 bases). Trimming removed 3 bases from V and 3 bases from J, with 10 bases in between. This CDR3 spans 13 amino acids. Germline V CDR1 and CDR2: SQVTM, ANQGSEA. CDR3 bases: TGCAGCGTTGATGAGGGCGGAACAGATACGCAGTATTTT. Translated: CSVDEGGTDTQYF.

The CDR3 bases are TGTGCCAGCAGCCCCCGCGGGGTCACCCTAGCCAAAAACATTCAGTACTTC. It codes for CASSPRGVTLAKNIQYF. The chain combines TRBV27 with TRBJ2-4; D may be TRBD2 (6 bases). There are 17 residues in the CDR3. CDR1 and CDR2 (germline): MNHEY, SMNVEV (reference sequence). V was cut by 6 bases and J by 0 bases, with 18 bases left in between.

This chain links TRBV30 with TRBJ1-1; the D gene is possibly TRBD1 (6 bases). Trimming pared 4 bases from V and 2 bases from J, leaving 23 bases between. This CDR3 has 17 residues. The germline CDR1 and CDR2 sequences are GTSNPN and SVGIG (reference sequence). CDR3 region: CAWTKQTGQGVNTEAFF. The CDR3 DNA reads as TGTGCCTGGACTAAACAGACAGGTCAGGGAGTAAACACTGAAGCTTTCTTT. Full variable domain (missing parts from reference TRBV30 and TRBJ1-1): SQTIHQWPATLVQPVGSPLSLECTVEGTSNPNLYWYRQAAGRGLQLLFYSVGIGQISSEVPQNLSASRPQDRQFILSSKKLLLSDSGFYLCAWTKQTGQGVNTEAFFGQGTRLTVV.

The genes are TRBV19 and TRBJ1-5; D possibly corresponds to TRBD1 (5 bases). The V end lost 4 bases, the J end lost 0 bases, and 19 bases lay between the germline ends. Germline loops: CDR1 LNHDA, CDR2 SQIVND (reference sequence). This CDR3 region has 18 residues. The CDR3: CASSNQLRQTYSNQPQHF. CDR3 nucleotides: TGTGCCAGTAGTAACCAACTCCGACAGACCTATAGCAATCAGCCCCAGCATTTT.

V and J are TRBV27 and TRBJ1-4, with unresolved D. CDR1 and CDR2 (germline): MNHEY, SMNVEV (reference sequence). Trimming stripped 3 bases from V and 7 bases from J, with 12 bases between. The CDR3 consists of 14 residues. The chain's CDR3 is CASSFFGEREKLFF. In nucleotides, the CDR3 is TGTGCCAGCAGTTTTTTCGGAGAGCGTGAAAAACTGTTTTTT.

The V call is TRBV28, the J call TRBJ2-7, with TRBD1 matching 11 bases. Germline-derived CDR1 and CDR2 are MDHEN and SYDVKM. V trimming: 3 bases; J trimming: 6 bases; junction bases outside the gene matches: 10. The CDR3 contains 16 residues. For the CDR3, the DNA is TGTGCCAGCAGTTTGGCCTCGGACAGGGGGCCAAGCGAGCAGTACTTC. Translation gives CASSLASDRGPSEQYF.

In nucleotides, the CDR3 is TGTGCCAGCAGCGTCCGGGGGGACGGGGAGCTGTTTTTT. The encoded protein is CASSVRGDGELFF. The chain joins TRBV9 to TRBJ2-2, with 7 bases identical to TRBD2. V dropped 2 bases and J dropped 7; count of bases not matched to a gene: 2. CDR3 length: 13 residues. The germline CDR1 and CDR2 sequences are SGDLS and YYNGEE.

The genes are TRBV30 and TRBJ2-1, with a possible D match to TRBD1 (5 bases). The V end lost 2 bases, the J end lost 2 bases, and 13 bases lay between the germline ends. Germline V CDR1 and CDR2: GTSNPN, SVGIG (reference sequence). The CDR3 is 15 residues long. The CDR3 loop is CAWSYDSRTYNEQFF. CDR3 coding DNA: TGTGCCTGGAGTTATGACAGTAGAACCTACAATGAGCAGTTCTTC.

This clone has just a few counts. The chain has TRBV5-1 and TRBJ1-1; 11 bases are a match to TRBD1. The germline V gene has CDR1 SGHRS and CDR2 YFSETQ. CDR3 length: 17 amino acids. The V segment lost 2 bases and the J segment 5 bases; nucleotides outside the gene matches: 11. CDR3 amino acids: CASSLRTGGGIDTEAFF. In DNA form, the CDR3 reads TGCGCCAGCAGCTTAAGGACAGGGGGCGGCATAGATACTGAAGCTTTCTTT.

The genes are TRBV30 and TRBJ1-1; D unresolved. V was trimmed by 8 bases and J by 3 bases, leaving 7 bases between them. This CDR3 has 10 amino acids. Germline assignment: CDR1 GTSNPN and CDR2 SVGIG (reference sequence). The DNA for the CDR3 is TGTGCCGTCACAGACACTGAAGCTTTCTTT. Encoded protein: CAVTDTEAFF.

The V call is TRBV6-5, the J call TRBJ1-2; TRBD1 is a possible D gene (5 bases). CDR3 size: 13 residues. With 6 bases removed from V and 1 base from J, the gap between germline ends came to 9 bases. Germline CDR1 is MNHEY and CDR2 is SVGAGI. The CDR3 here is CASSRDFNYGYTF. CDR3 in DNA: TGTGCCAGCAGCCGGGACTTTAACTATGGCTACACCTTC.

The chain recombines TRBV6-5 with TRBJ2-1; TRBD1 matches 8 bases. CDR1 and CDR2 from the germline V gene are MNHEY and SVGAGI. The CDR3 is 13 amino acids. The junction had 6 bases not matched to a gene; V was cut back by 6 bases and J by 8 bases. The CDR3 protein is CASRRQGNDEQFF. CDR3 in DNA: TGTGCCAGCAGGCGACAGGGGAACGATGAGCAGTTCTTC.